Listed here is a single T cell receptor (beta chain). Only in-frame clones appear in the TCRdb table, and some are missing; sequencing was by immunoSEQ multiplex PCR. The repertoire includes roughly 140,000 clones, around 82% of them detected once, and around 4% sits in the top ten. Trimming took 5 bases from V and 8 from J; bases not matched to a gene: 9. The CDR3 sequence is 15 residues long. Germline V gives CDR1 KGHSH, CDR2 LQKENI. This entry belongs to a study of blood T cell repertoires in COVID-19. This TCR came from a man in his 60s with acute or convalescent COVID-19. The sample comprised peripheral blood. The rearrangement uses TRBV18 and TRBJ1-6, with TRBD1 identical over 7 bases. CDR3 region: CASSRQGSSDSPLHF. CDR3 in DNA: TGTGCCAGCTCAAGACAGGGTTCGAGTGATTCACCCCTCCACTTT.